A selection of T cell receptor beta chains follows, all from one sample in a study of blood T cell repertoires in COVID-19. This table comes from immunoSEQ multiplex PCR, and its TCRdb copy is limited to in-frame clones, with some not included. Counted here are 62,000 or so clones, approximately 92% occurring once; the ten biggest clones make up roughly 7.6%. Sequenced input: peripheral blood. Receptor source: a man aged 50 or older with active COVID-19. The CDR3 runs from the conserved cysteine through the conserved F or W. The order of the fields is D gene, J gene, V gene, clone size, CDR3 protein, CDR3 DNA. The D gene is left open where the match is weak. The size entry is marked missing in some rows and otherwise reads once, few, many or a size class.

>-|TRBJ2-5|TRBV6-5|-
CASSYSKGPGTRTQYF
TGTGCCAGCAGTTACTCTAAGGGCCCGGGGACAAGGACCCAGTACTTC
>-|TRBJ2-6|TRBV19|once
CASSAGTMSSGANVLTF
TGTGCCAGTAGTGCCGGGACAATGAGCTCTGGGGCCAACGTCCTGACTTTC
>TRBD1|TRBJ1-5|TRBV19|-
CASSIRAGTGDQPQHF
TGTGCCAGTAGTATAAGGGCAGGGACAGGGGACCAGCCCCAGCATTTT
>-|TRBJ2-2|TRBV5-4|-
CASSLSWATGELFF
TGTGCCAGCAGTCTTTCCTGGGCCACCGGGGAGCTGTTTTTT
>-|TRBJ2-4|TRBV12-5|once
CASGLVLTGNTKNIQYF
TGTGCTAGTGGTTTGGTACTAACAGGGAATACCAAAAACATTCAGTACTTC
>TRBD1|TRBJ1-2|TRBV5-4|-
CASSLGQGNYGYTF
TGTGCCAGCAGCTTGGGACAGGGAAACTATGGCTACACCTTC
>TRBD2|TRBJ2-5|TRBV7-2|once
CASRAGTSGGIKETQYF
TGTGCCAGCAGAGCCGGGACTAGCGGGGGGATAAAAGAGACCCAGTACTTC
>-|TRBJ1-2|TRBV19|-
CASTTPGQKNYGYTF
TGTGCCAGTACCACTCCGGGACAAAAGAACTATGGCTACACCTTC
>-|TRBJ1-1|TRBV6-2/TRBV6-3|-
CASSYSTGRGMSNTEAFF
TGTGCCAGCAGTTACTCGACGGGCAGGGGAATGTCGAACACTGAAGCTTTCTTT
>TRBD2|TRBJ2-1|TRBV27|-
CASSLFPSGAYNEQFF
TGTGCCAGCAGTTTATTCCCTAGCGGTGCCTACAATGAGCAGTTCTTC
>-|TRBJ1-2|TRBV19|once
CASRLIGDYGYTF
TGTGCCAGTCGCTTGATAGGGGACTATGGCTACACCTTC
>-|TRBJ2-4|TRBV4-1|-
CASTRALGENIQYF
TGCGCCAGCACTAGGGCGCTCGGGGAAAACATTCAGTACTTC
>-|TRBJ2-3|TRBV2|-
CASQLQTNRPTQYF
TGTGCCAGCCAACTGCAGACGAACAGGCCCACGCAGTATTTT
>TRBD2|TRBJ2-5|TRBV11-2|-
CASRRSSLADETQYF
TGTGCCAGCAGACGTAGCAGCCTAGCGGACGAGACCCAGTACTTC
>-|TRBJ2-7|TRBV12-5|-
CASRSRGYEQYF
TGTGCTAGTAGGTCCAGGGGCTACGAGCAGTACTTC